Here is one TCR beta chain with its context. No antigen is known for it. The sample is drawn from a study of Ad26.COV2.S vaccination and SARS-CoV-2 variants. Study summary: The donor participated in the COV1001 trial, in its Ad26.COV2.S arm.

Treatment reported: approximately 18 received Ad26.COV2.S at low or high dose, single or two shots; about 5 received placebo; per-sample allocation not given. Collection of samples fell on day 63 after the first vaccine or placebo injection. The vaccine delivered Wuhan-strain SARS-CoV-2 spike through an Ad26 vector. Study-level points and caveats: Non-spike TCR breadth showed similarity between vaccine and placebo recipients.

This table comes from immunoSEQ multiplex PCR, and its TCRdb copy is limited to in-frame clones, with some not included. The sample has 350,000 to 500,000 clones; about 92% are singletons. The CDR3 extends over 15 amino acids. V lost 5 bases, J lost 7 bases, and 20 bases lay in between. Germline lookup yields CDR1 LNHDA and CDR2 SQIVND (reference sequence). The sample here was peripheral blood, taken in a trial of Ad26.COV2.S vaccine versus placebo. The receptor comes from a person aged 18-60 years who received the Ad26.COV2.S COVID-19 vaccine or a placebo. The chain couples TRBV19 to TRBJ1-2; D is ambiguous. The CDR3 nucleotides are TGTGCCAGTAGTTCGATGACTGAGATCGACGTTGGCTACACCTTC. This translates into CASSSMTEIDVGYTF.